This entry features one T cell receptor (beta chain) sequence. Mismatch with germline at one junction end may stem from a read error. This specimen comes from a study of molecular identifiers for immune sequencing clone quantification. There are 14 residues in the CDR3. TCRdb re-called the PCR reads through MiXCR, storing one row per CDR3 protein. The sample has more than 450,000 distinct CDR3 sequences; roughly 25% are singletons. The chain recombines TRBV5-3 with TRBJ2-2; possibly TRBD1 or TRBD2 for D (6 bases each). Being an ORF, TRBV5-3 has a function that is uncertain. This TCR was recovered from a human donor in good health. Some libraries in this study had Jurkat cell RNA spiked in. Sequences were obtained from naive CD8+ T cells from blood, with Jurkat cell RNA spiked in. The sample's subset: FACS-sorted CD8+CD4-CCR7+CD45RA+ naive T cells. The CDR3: CASSEQGRTGGLFF. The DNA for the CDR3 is TGTGCCAGCAGCGAGCAGGGGCGTACCGGGGGGCTGTTTTTT.